Listed here are 6 T cell receptor beta chains from one sample, sequenced in a study of blood T cell repertoires in COVID-19. TCRdb's table, derived via immunoSEQ multiplex PCR, lists solely in-frame clones and lacks some. The table has 150,000 to 200,000 clones, 65% to 85% seen once. Input material: PBMCs or T cells enriched from blood (not recorded which). These receptors came from a woman aged 25 to 39 who had been exposed to COVID-19.

The V call is TRBV30, the J call TRBJ2-7; D is perhaps TRBD1 (5 bases). This CDR3 is 13 amino acids long. Germline values: CDR1 GTSNPN, CDR2 SVGIG (reference sequence). Trimming took off 4 bases at V and 1 base at J, with 11 bases between the two ends. The CDR3 reads CAWTGLTSYEQYF. CDR3 in DNA: TGTGCCTGGACAGGGTTGACATCCTACGAGCAGTACTTC.

This rearrangement joins TRBV9 to TRBJ2-7; the match to TRBD1 covers 9 bases. The CDR3 has 16 amino acids. CDR1 is SGDLS and CDR2 is YYNGEE in the germline V gene. J was trimmed by 6 bases and V by 2 bases; bases with no gene match: 12. The CDR3 sequence is CASSVLPGQGPLEQYF. CDR3 coding DNA: TGTGCCAGCAGCGTCCTACCGGGACAGGGACCCCTCGAGCAGTACTTC.

The CDR3 here is CASSEQTGDGQPQHF. DNA for the CDR3: TGCGCCAGCAGCGAACAAACAGGGGACGGCCAGCCCCAGCATTTT. The chain couples TRBV5-1 to TRBJ1-5; TRBD1 matches at 7 bases. With V trimmed by 4 bases and J by 7 bases, 11 bases remained unmatched. The germline V gene encodes CDR1 SGHRS and CDR2 YFSETQ. This CDR3 has 15 amino acids.

The chain has TRBV6-4 and TRBJ1-2; tentative D call: TRBD1 (6 bases). V was pared by 10 bases and J by 0 bases, with 21 bases between. The germline gives CDR1 MRHNA, CDR2 SNTAGT. The CDR3 is 16 amino acids. CDR3 sequence (DNA): TGTGCCACGTCAAAAATGGGCGGACAGCCTAACTATGGCTACACCTTC. This codes for CATSKMGGQPNYGYTF.

This clone turned up a few times. The chain links TRBV7-9 to TRBJ2-7; TRBD1 matches at 7 bases. The V gene end was trimmed by 9 bases and the J gene end by 6 bases; junction bases not matched to a gene: 11. The germline V gene has CDR1 SEHNR and CDR2 FQNEAQ (reference sequence). This CDR3 has 13 amino acids. The CDR3 loop is CASRQGLNPEQYF. For the CDR3, the DNA is TGTGCCAGTCGACAGGGTCTTAATCCCGAGCAGTACTTC.

The chain recombines TRBV21-1 with TRBJ1-3; the table's D call, TRBD1, was not checked against the DNA. TRBV21-1 is a pseudogene segment. There are 14 residues in the CDR3. The chain's CDR3 is CASSKTPSGNTIYF. DNA for the CDR3: TGTGCCAGCAGCAAAACACCCTCTGGAAACACCATATATTTT.